This T cell receptor (beta chain) was recovered during a study of blood T cell repertoires in COVID-19 (dated by TCRdb to 2018 to 2020). The study in broad terms: Samples from collaborators originated in the United States, Italy and Spain and spanned both the acute and convalescent phases of COVID-19. Samples came from the ongoing ImmuneRACE study (first 160 participants) plus 1,254 subjects from 6 global collaborators. A freely available public database, intended as a resource for researchers studying the immune response to SARS-CoV-2, is where the repertoires were released. A de-identified subject ID, COVID-19 status, age in years and sex were almost always included in the sample metadata. The material from the prospective study consisted of cDNA or gDNA derived from T cells, B-cell-depleted T cells, or PBMCs. Where HLA class I and class II types were available, the types were taken from metadata supplied by the sample provider, not from assay-based typing. The dataset comprised deeply sampled blood TCRbeta repertoires from subjects exposed to, actively infected with, or recovered from COVID-19. The full study reports these points: How much clinical and demographic metadata was included differed by source and by participant, and the metadata was provided uncurated.

TCRbeta CDR3 regions were amplified from genomic DNA by means of the immunoSEQ Assay, a bias-controlled multiplex PCR. Under the source paper's analysis protocol: Nucleated cell counts per sample were estimated from amplification of reference gene primers within the assay. To quantify the absolute abundance of each unique TCRbeta CDR3 rearrangement, sequence reads were collapsed and filtered. For each sample, productive Simpson clonality was calculated as the square root of Simpson's diversity index across productive rearrangements. Held by TCRdb, this immuneACCESS table contains in-frame sequences only and omits some clones. Under half of the omission traces to an unresolved V gene where checked; the cause of the rest is unknown. That table supplies the V and J calls and clone size; D and trimming were determined from the DNA. The sample includes around 100,000 clones, with about 92% observed a single time. The ten largest clonotypes hold roughly 17% of the sample.

As concerns this clone: Its antigen is unknown. No base-level quality is on record; no much larger clone is a single base apart.

Each collaborating institution followed its own protocols to collect whole blood in K2EDTA tubes. For TCRbeta analysis, collaborators shipped samples in one of three forms: frozen whole blood, isolated PBMCs, or DNA extracted from either of those sample types. Measured from the cysteine to the phenylalanine, the CDR3 is 15 residues long. This entry keeps only the CDR3 DNA: 45 bases, framed from base 1. CDR1 and CDR2 (KGHSH, LQKENI) derive from the germline V gene. Trimmed from V: 5 bases; trimmed from J: 2 bases; junction bases lacking a gene match: 4. Sequencing was done on a sample of peripheral blood. The sequence was obtained from a woman older than 75 in a cohort sampled during active COVID-19. The sequence is built from TRBV18 and TRBJ1-4; 8 nucleotides in the junction match TRBD1. For the CDR3, the sequence is CASSGSGGTNEKLFF. The nucleotide sequence reads as follows: TGTGCCAGCTCAGGTTCAGGGGGCACTAATGAAAAACTGTTTTTT. Outside the CDR3, residues come from the reference TRBV18 and TRBJ1-4 proteins, so the full variable domain is: NAGVMQNPRHLVRRRGQEARLRCSPMKGHSHVYWYRQLPEEGLKFMVYLQKENIIDESGMPKERFSAEFPKEGPSILRIQQVVRGDSAAYFCASSGSGGTNEKLFFGSGTQLSVL.